This T cell receptor beta chain was found in a study of blood T cell repertoires in COVID-19. Background on the study: Sources were T cells, B-cell-depleted T cells, or PBMCs; the material itself was cDNA or gDNA.

The method was immunoSEQ multiplex PCR; TCRdb's version includes in-frame clones alone and lacks a portion of them. The sample has about 380,000 clones; 85% are singletons. Trimming left V 6 bases short and J 0 bases short, with 12 bases between. Germline-derived CDR1 and CDR2 are MNHEY and SVGEGT. The CDR3 contains 15 residues. Specimen: peripheral blood. This chain joins TRBV6-2 or TRBV6-3 and TRBJ1-3; unclear D gene. The sequence was collected from a woman aged 18-29 years with acute or convalescent COVID-19. This chain's CDR3 is CASSPWRDSGNTIYF. Written as DNA, the CDR3 is TGTGCCAGCAGCCCCTGGCGGGACTCTGGAAACACCATATATTTT.